The clone carrying this T cell receptor beta chain was counted between two and nine times. Antigen specificity is unknown. The V and J ends lost 1 base and 0 bases, in that order; junction bases with no gene match: 12. CDR1 and CDR2 from the germline V gene are MNHEY and SVGEGT. The CDR3 extends over 20 amino acids. Unique-molecular-identifier-tagged TCR beta cDNA libraries were used. TCRdb reanalysed the PCR reads using MiXCR and keeps one entry per CDR3 protein. Among about 820,000 distinct CDR3 sequences listed, roughly half were seen once. This sample stems from a study of post-analysis software for immune sequencing data. Study-level results: Normalized Chao1 diversity in multiple sclerosis patients fell significantly below that of controls. Five or six TRBV segments, TRBV5-6, TRBV5-1 and TRBV20-1 among them, were found more frequent in patients than controls.

The TCR comes from a girl between 5 and 17 years old with multiple sclerosis. V usage is TRBV6-2 or TRBV6-3 and J usage is TRBJ2-1, with 10 bases that match TRBD2. Sequencing was performed on blood. The CDR3 DNA reads as TGTGCCAGCAGTTACTTCGTACTAGCGGGACCAAGGAGCTCCTACAATGAGCAGTTCTTC. Its translation is CASSYFVLAGPRSSYNEQFF.